This entry lists 13 T cell receptor beta chains sequenced from one sample in a study of T cell responses to AZD1222 COVID-19 vaccine. The protocol was immunoSEQ multiplex PCR, while the TCRdb copy is restricted to in-frame clones and leaves out a portion. The sample has approximately 100,000 clones, approximately 85% seen once. The sample in question was peripheral blood, obtained on day 0 of MenACWY control vaccination. These receptors were obtained from an adult in good health.

CDR3 sequence (DNA): TGTGCCAGCAGCTTACAGGAGAGCTCCTACGAGCAGTACTTC. Protein product: CASSLQESSYEQYF. This rearrangement joins TRBV7-9 to TRBJ2-7; D is ambiguous. CDR1 is SEHNR, CDR2 FQNEAQ, per germline (reference sequence). V was cut by 2 bases and J by 0 bases, with 8 bases left in between. CDR3 length equals 14 residues.

This clone was found once. The chain recombines TRBV19 with TRBJ2-7, with a possible D match to TRBD1 (6 bases). The CDR3 has 13 amino acids. The V end lost 5 bases, the J end lost 4 bases, and 12 bases lay between the germline ends. Germline CDR1 is LNHDA and CDR2 is SQIVND (reference sequence). The CDR3 region is CASSVRTEYEQYF. The CDR3 DNA is TGTGCCAGTAGTGTAAGGACAGAATACGAGCAGTACTTC.

The chain recombines TRBV27 with TRBJ1-2; D might be TRBD1 (5 bases). CDR1 is MNHEY and CDR2 is SMNVEV in the germline V gene (reference sequence). Trimming took off 3 bases at V and 1 base at J, with 9 bases between the two ends. The length of the CDR3 is 14 residues. The DNA of the CDR3 is TGTGCCAGCAGTTTGGGAGGGGATAACTATGGCTACACCTTC. Translation gives CASSLGGDNYGYTF.

A few counts support this clone. The chain couples TRBV2 to TRBJ1-5, with 8 bases fitting TRBD1. Per germline, CDR1 SNHLY and CDR2 FYNNEI. The CDR3 is 16 amino acids. V trimming: 4 bases; J trimming: 3 bases; junction bases outside the gene matches: 8. The CDR3 here is CASSGGTGGFNQPQHF. The CDR3 nucleotides read TGTGCCAGCAGTGGCGGGACAGGAGGTTTCAATCAGCCCCAGCATTTT.

The V gene is TRBV5-1, the J gene TRBJ2-2, with D tentatively TRBD1 (5 bases). The CDR3 length is 13 residues. Trimming shortened V by 4 bases and J by 3 bases, and 7 bases separated the two germline ends. Germline values: CDR1 SGHRS, CDR2 YFSETQ. As DNA, the CDR3 is TGCGCCAGCAGCCCCAGGGACACCGGGGAGCTGTTTTTT. It specifies CASSPRDTGELFF.

The J gene is TRBJ1-5, the V gene TRBV19; TRBD1 is a possible D gene (6 bases). CDR1 and CDR2 (germline): LNHDA, SQIVND (reference sequence). Trimming removed 1 base at V and 5 bases at J, with 9 bases between. CDR3 length: 14 amino acids. As DNA, the CDR3 is TGTGCCAGTAGTATAGGAGGGGGGGATCAGCCCCAGCATTTT. Protein sequence: CASSIGGGDQPQHF. Full variable domain (rest looked up from reference TRBV19 and TRBJ1-5): DGGITQSPKYLFRKEGQNVTLSCEQNLNHDAMYWYRQDPGQGLRLIYYSQIVNDFQKGDIAEGYSVSREKKESFPLTVTSAQKNPTAFYLCASSIGGGDQPQHFGDGTRLSIL.

CDR3 in amino acids: CASSKVTGQGADEQFF. The CDR3 coding sequence is TGTGCCAGCAGCAAAGTTACGGGACAGGGGGCTGATGAGCAGTTCTTC. The chain joins TRBV5-5 to TRBJ2-1; 12 bases line up with TRBD1. The CDR3 spans 16 residues. Germline assignment: CDR1 SGHKS and CDR2 YYEKEE (reference sequence). J lost 8 bases, V lost 4 bases, and 10 bases had no gene match.

V gene TRBV7-2 combines with J gene TRBJ2-1; no clear D. The V and J ends lost 7 bases and 6 bases respectively, with 22 bases between them. The germline V gene encodes CDR1 SGHTA and CDR2 FQGNSA. The CDR3 is 16 residues long. The CDR3 region is CASTHTPGTSGNEQFF. As DNA, the CDR3 is TGTGCCAGCACCCACACACCCGGTACGTCTGGCAATGAGCAGTTCTTC.

V gene TRBV28 combines with J gene TRBJ1-6; the D is unclear. V lost 5 bases, J lost 7 bases, and 6 bases lay in between. CDR3 length: 12 amino acids. Germline loops: CDR1 MDHEN, CDR2 SYDVKM. The CDR3 sequence: CASSLKNSPLHF. The CDR3 nucleotides read TGTGCCAGCAGTCTAAAAAATTCACCCCTCCACTTT. The full variable domain, its missing parts supplied by reference TRBV28 and TRBJ1-6, is DVKVTQSSRYLVKRTGEKVFLECVQDMDHENMFWYRQDPGLGLRLIYFSYDVKMKEKGDIPEGYSVSREKKERFSLILESASTNQTSMYLCASSLKNSPLHFGNGTRLTVT.

V is TRBV7-2 and J is TRBJ1-2; D is ambiguous. The CDR3 is 13 amino acids. The V and J ends lost 2 bases and 8 bases respectively, with 12 bases between them. Germline values: CDR1 SGHTA, CDR2 FQGNSA. DNA of the CDR3: TGTGCCAGCAGCTTAATTCGGGCAGAGGGCTACACCTTC. Translating it yields CASSLIRAEGYTF.

This chain uses TRBV5-1 with TRBJ2-7; tentative D call: TRBD2 (6 bases). Trimming pared 3 bases from V and 7 bases from J, leaving 17 bases between. This CDR3 is 14 amino acids long. Germline values: CDR1 SGHRS, CDR2 YFSETQ. CDR3 sequence reads: CASSWGGEAGEQYF. Written as DNA, the CDR3 is TGCGCCAGCAGCTGGGGAGGCGAGGCGGGAGAGCAGTACTTC.

The J gene is TRBJ2-5, the V gene TRBV7-9; possible D gene TRBD2, 5 bases. In germline, CDR1 is SEHNR, CDR2 FQNEAQ (reference sequence). The CDR3 sequence is 14 residues long. Trimming shortened V by 5 bases and J by 7 bases, and 17 bases separated the two germline ends. The DNA of the CDR3 is TGTGCCAGCAGCCTTGGGGAACTAGGGCGGACCCAGTACTTC. The encoded protein is CASSLGELGRTQYF.

This chain connects TRBV5-3 to TRBJ1-2; TRBD1 is a possible D gene (5 bases). TRBV5-3 is classed as an ORF, of uncertain function. With 10 bases removed from V and 8 bases from J, the gap between germline ends came to 30 bases. This CDR3 has 16 amino acids. CDR3 nucleotides: TGTGCCGGCGTCCCTCGTGGGGGGGTTGAACCTATCGGCTACACCTTC. Translated: CAGVPRGGVEPIGYTF.